The 5 T cell receptor beta chains presented below share a single source sample, sequenced in a study of post-analysis software for immune sequencing data. Study-wide findings and caveats: Comparison of patients with controls showed a handful of TRBV segments more frequent in patients, TRBV5-6, TRBV5-1 and TRBV20-1 among them.

For these TCRs, the target antigens are not known. The library was made from cDNA and included unique molecular identifiers. TCRdb processed the PCR reads anew with MiXCR; each CDR3 protein has one entry. This sample has fewer than 850,000 distinct CDR3 sequences; roughly 29% occur once, and the top ten carry roughly 0.54%. The specimen sequenced was blood. These receptors were taken from a girl aged 5 to 17 with multiple sclerosis.

The chain couples TRBV10-3 to TRBJ2-6; unclear D gene. From germline, CDR1 is ENHRY and CDR2 SYGVKD. Deletions cut 2 bases from V and 2 bases from J, with 1 base between. There are 13 residues in the CDR3. CDR3 nucleotide sequence: TGTGCCATCAGTGAGCCTGGGGCCAACGTCCTGACTTTC. It is translated as CAISEPGANVLTF.

This clonotype was seen more than once but under ten times. The chain combines TRBV6-5 with TRBJ2-1; 7 positions match TRBD2. Germline V gives CDR1 MNHEY, CDR2 SVGAGI. Trimming at V came to 7 bases and at J to 9 bases, leaving 6 bases not matched to a gene. The CDR3 is made up of 12 amino acids. This CDR3 is CASTAGVGEQFF. DNA for the CDR3: TGTGCCAGCACCGCGGGGGTTGGTGAGCAGTTCTTC.

This chain connects TRBV4-3 to TRBJ2-3; 13 bases fit TRBD2. V trimming: 1 base; J trimming: 6 bases; junction bases outside the gene matches: 7. Germline V lookup: CDR1 LGHNA, CDR2 YSLEER. The CDR3 extends over 17 amino acids. The DNA of the CDR3 is TGCGCCAGCAGCCAAGGTCGCGGACTAGCGGGAGTTGATACGCAGTATTTT. This translates into CASSQGRGLAGVDTQYF.

In this sample, this clonotype turned up many times. The V call is TRBV29-1, the J call TRBJ2-7, with 8 bases matching TRBD1. The V gene end was trimmed by 4 bases and the J gene end by 4 bases; junction bases not matched to a gene: 3. The CDR3 is 12 amino acids. Germline V gives CDR1 SQVTM, CDR2 ANQGSEA. CDR3 DNA: TGCAGCGTTGTTCAGGGGGCTTACGAGCAGTACTTC. Amino acids: CSVVQGAYEQYF.

J is TRBJ2-7 and V is TRBV20-1; D gene unclear. The CDR3 consists of 14 residues. Trimming took 5 bases from V and 4 from J, leaving 18 bases between them. Germline V gene sequence: CDR1 DFQATT, CDR2 SNEGSKA (reference sequence). The CDR3 nucleotides are TGCAGTGCTGCCTGGACCCGGGCCAATTACGAGCAGTACTTC. Amino acid sequence: CSAAWTRANYEQYF.